What follows are 2 T cell receptor beta chains derived from one specimen sequenced in a study of cytomegalovirus exposure and HLA in healthy donors. Primers: 60 Vbeta forward and 13 Jbeta reverse. Some clones are missing from TCRdb's copy, which holds only in-frame ones; the method was immunoSEQ multiplex PCR. The table shows some 110,000 clones, with approximately 70% occurring only once. The sequencing sample was made of PBMCs. All receptors come from a man aged 30-40 years in good health and CMV-seropositive.

The rearrangement links TRBV9 to TRBJ1-3, with D perhaps matching TRBD1 (5 bases). CDR1 is SGDLS, CDR2 YYNGEE, per germline. The CDR3 has 22 amino acids. Trimming stripped 2 bases from V and 9 bases from J, with 39 bases between. Here the CDR3 reads CASSVRREFGAPGTAPEGTIYF. In DNA, the CDR3 is TGTGCCAGCAGCGTCCGCAGAGAGTTTGGGGCCCCGGGGACTGCTCCTGAGGGCACCATATATTTT.

The CDR3 is CAISESTGFNQPQHF. CDR3 sequence (DNA): TGTGCCATCAGTGAGTCAACCGGGTTCAACCAGCCCCAGCATTTT. The chain is built from TRBV10-3 and TRBJ1-5; D remains ambiguous. CDR1 and CDR2 from the germline V gene are ENHRY and SYGVKD. This CDR3 has 15 amino acids. V was pared by 0 bases and J by 7 bases, with 13 bases between.